This TCR beta chain appears in the sequencing data of a study of blood T cell repertoires in COVID-19. Study summary: Nucleic acid was either cDNA or gDNA, and it came from T cells, B-cell-depleted T cells, or PBMCs.

Trimming shortened V by 0 bases and J by 2 bases, and 8 bases separated the two germline ends. The CDR3 has 14 amino acids. Germline assignment: CDR1 LNHDA and CDR2 SQIVND (reference sequence). In the original processing: Estimated nucleated cell counts came from reference gene primer amplification. The assay was immunoSEQ multiplex PCR, and TCRdb's table has in-frame clones only and misses some. The V and J calls and clone size were taken over from that table, and D and trimming were inferred from the DNA. In the table there are about 200,000 clones, 80% of which are singletons. The sequenced sample consisted of peripheral blood. The source of this sequence is a woman in her sixties or seventies with acute or convalescent COVID-19. V usage is TRBV19 and J usage is TRBJ2-7, with a weak D call TRBD2 (5 bases). In nucleotides, the CDR3 is TGTGCCAGTAGTATAGAGGACGGGGCCTACGAGCAGTACTTC. Translated, it gives CASSIEDGAYEQYF.